This T cell receptor (beta chain) was identified during a study of cytomegalovirus exposure and HLA in healthy donors. Study-wide points: With DRB1 most and HLA-C fewest, TCR association rates differed between HLA loci in a later analysis. The authors later linked a missense DCLRE1C variant to TCR beta V- and J-gene trimming. Being productive about 90% or about 30% of the time was typical of most TCR beta V segments in an earlier analysis.

V was shortened by 0 bases and J by 8 bases, with 16 bases between the two germline ends. CDR1 and CDR2 from the germline V gene are MGHRA and YSYEKL. The length of the CDR3 is 15 residues. Worth noting for this clone: The target antigen is unknown.

Use of 60 Vbeta and 13 Jbeta primers characterized the PCR. The repertoire was sequenced with immunoSEQ multiplex PCR; TCRdb's copy has only in-frame clones and lacks some. The sample contains fewer than 250,000 clones, over 70% of which appear only once. Sequenced: PBMCs. The sequence came from a woman in her 30s in good health and CMV-seropositive. The chain couples TRBV4-1 to TRBJ1-2, with D tentatively TRBD1 (5 bases). The CDR3 protein is CASSQERQTGGGYTF. In nucleotides, the CDR3 is TGCGCCAGCAGCCAAGAGCGCCAGACGGGGGGGGGCTACACCTTC.